Following are 28 T cell receptor beta chains from one sample sequenced in a study of OX40 agonist ivuxolimab in advanced cancers. Generated by immunoSEQ multiplex PCR, the TCRdb table keeps only in-frame clones and is missing some. This sample has about 20,000 clones, with nearly 80% found just once. This specimen consisted of CD4+ or CD8+ T cells sorted from blood, obtained in a trial of the OX40 agonist ivuxolimab. The receptors shown here come from an adult with an advanced solid tumor such as melanoma, head and neck, liver or kidney cancer.

The table lists this clone with a few counts. This chain connects TRBV10-2 to TRBJ2-5, with D tentatively TRBD1 (5 bases). The CDR3 covers 14 residues. Germline CDR1 reads WSHSY; CDR2 reads SAAADI. V shed 2 bases and J shed 5 bases, with 12 bases lying between them. DNA of the CDR3: TGCGCCAGCAGTGAGCAAAAACAGGCGGAGACCCAGTACTTC. Translated, it gives CASSEQKQAETQYF.

The rearrangement uses TRBV6-1 and TRBJ2-5; D perhaps matches TRBD2 (6 bases). V shed 8 bases and J shed 7 bases, with 17 bases lying between them. CDR1 MNHNS and CDR2 SASEGT come from the germline V gene. The CDR3 extends over 13 amino acids. The CDR3 DNA reads TGTGCCAGCGCCGGACTACAACTCGGGACCCAGTACTTC. Its protein product is CASAGLQLGTQYF.

This clone was detected a few times. At the DNA level, this CDR3 is encoded by other sequences in the same sample as well. V usage is TRBV6-5 and J usage is TRBJ1-2; the D gene is possibly TRBD1 (6 bases). Germline CDR1 MNHEY, CDR2 SVGAGI. V was pared by 7 bases and J by 2 bases, with 11 bases between. The CDR3 sequence is 13 residues long. The CDR3 DNA reads TGTGCCAGCACCCCGACAGGAAACTATGGCTACACCTTC. Translated: CASTPTGNYGYTF.

The V gene is TRBV4-3, the J gene TRBJ2-6; D is unresolved. Per the germline V gene, CDR1 is LGHNA and CDR2 is YSLEER. Trimming took off 4 bases at V and 5 bases at J, with 21 bases between the two ends. The CDR3 length is 18 residues. The DNA of the CDR3 is TGCGCCAGCAGCCCGTTGACAACGTCACAAAGTCGGGCCAACGTCCTGACTTTC. The encoded protein is CASSPLTTSQSRANVLTF.

The chain employs TRBV9 and TRBJ1-1; D ambiguous. V lost 1 base to trimming and J lost 8 bases, with 15 bases between them. This CDR3 has 14 amino acids. In germline, CDR1 is SGDLS, CDR2 YYNGEE. In nucleotides, the CDR3 is TGTGCCAGCAGCGTAACCTCAAGTCTAGGCGAAGCTTTCTTT. Translating it yields CASSVTSSLGEAFF.

The CDR3 here is CASSLGGVTDTQYF. CDR3 bases: TGTGCCAGCAGCTTGGGGGGCGTCACAGATACGCAGTATTTT. This rearrangement joins TRBV11-3 to TRBJ2-3; D may correspond to TRBD1 or TRBD2 (6 bases each). Germline values: CDR1 SGHNT, CDR2 YENEEA. Trimming left V 3 bases short and J 2 bases short, with 9 bases between. This CDR3 has 14 amino acids.

This clone was seen once. The gene calls are TRBV7-3 and TRBJ2-2, with TRBD1 matching over 10 bases. V lost 4 bases and J lost 4; bases outside the gene matches: 3. Germline CDR1 SGHTA, CDR2 FQGTGA. The CDR3 loop spans 15 amino acids. CDR3 amino acids: CASSSTGGITGELFF. DNA of the CDR3: TGTGCCAGCAGCTCGACAGGGGGCATCACCGGGGAGCTGTTTTTT.

The chain is built from TRBV11-2 and TRBJ1-6, with D possibly matching TRBD1 (5 bases). Trimming took off 4 bases at V and 11 bases at J, with 15 bases between the two ends. The CDR3 sequence is 14 residues long. Germline V gene data show CDR1 as SGHAT and CDR2 as FQNNGV. CDR3 protein: CASSSNPGNAPLHF. DNA of the CDR3: TGTGCCAGCAGCTCAAACCCAGGGAATGCACCCCTCCACTTT. The whole variable domain, filled in from reference TRBV11-2 and TRBJ1-6, reads EAGVAQSPRYKIIEKRQSVAFWCNPISGHATLYWYQQILGQGPKLLIQFQNNGVVDDSQLPKDRFSAERLKGVDSTLKIQPAKLEDSAVYLCASSSNPGNAPLHFGNGTRLTVT.

The chain is built from TRBV6-6 and TRBJ1-1, with D possibly matching TRBD1 (6 bases). This CDR3 has 13 amino acids. CDR1 and CDR2 from the germline V gene are MNHNY and SVGAGI (reference sequence). Trimming stripped 6 bases from V and 8 bases from J, with 16 bases between. Here the CDR3 reads CASRDEDRQEAFF. CDR3 DNA: TGTGCCAGCAGGGACGAAGACAGGCAAGAAGCTTTCTTT.

The chain joins TRBV19 to TRBJ1-5; no firm D call. The germline V gene has CDR1 LNHDA and CDR2 SQIVND (reference sequence). This CDR3 has 17 amino acids. V was pared by 5 bases and J by 3 bases, with 20 bases between. The DNA of the CDR3 is TGTGCCAGTAGTCCGTTGCCAGACCTGAACTCCAATCAGCCCCAGCATTTT. Translating gives CASSPLPDLNSNQPQHF.

The CDR3 DNA sequence: TGTGCCAGCAGCCCGAAATACACAGATACGCAGTATTTT. Protein: CASSPKYTDTQYF. V is TRBV14 and J is TRBJ2-3, with unresolved D. CDR1 and CDR2 (germline): SGHDN, FVKESK. The CDR3 is 13 amino acids. V lost 4 bases and J 2 bases, leaving 7 bases between the germline ends.

The rearrangement uses TRBV7-9 and TRBJ2-2; 8 nucleotides match TRBD1. CDR1 is SEHNR and CDR2 is FQNEAQ in the germline V gene (reference sequence). The J segment lost 0 bases and the V segment lost 6 bases, leaving 3 bases of the junction unmatched. This CDR3 comprises 15 residues. CDR3 DNA: TGTGCCAGCAGGCCGGGACAGGCGAACACCGGGGAGCTGTTTTTT. Translating it yields CASRPGQANTGELFF.

The genes are TRBV10-3 and TRBJ1-1; D might be TRBD1 (5 bases). The CDR3 is made up of 12 amino acids. V was trimmed by 8 bases and J by 5 bases, leaving 12 bases between them. Germline CDR1 and CDR2: ENHRY and SYGVKD. As DNA, the CDR3 is TGTGCCATCGGAAGGGGAGGGACTGAAGCTTTCTTT. Translating it yields CAIGRGGTEAFF.

This clone was picked up one time. V and J are TRBV9 and TRBJ2-3; D ambiguous. V dropped 0 bases and J dropped 2 bases, with 7 bases sitting between them. The CDR3 covers 14 residues. CDR1 is SGDLS, CDR2 YYNGEE, per germline. CDR3 amino acids: CASSVAVLTDTQYF. CDR3 nucleotides: TGTGCCAGCAGCGTAGCCGTCCTCACAGATACGCAGTATTTT.

A single count supports this clone. J is TRBJ1-3 and V is TRBV4-1, with unresolved D. The CDR3 is 15 amino acids. Trimming stripped 0 bases from V and 1 base from J, with 7 bases between. From germline, CDR1 is MGHRA and CDR2 YSYEKL. The CDR3 protein is CASSQERSSGNTIYF. In nucleotides, the CDR3 is TGCGCCAGCAGCCAAGAGAGGTCTTCTGGAAACACCATATATTTT.

This clone rates as medium-sized (0.01 to 0.1%). The chain is built from TRBV9 and TRBJ1-4; TRBD1 aligns across 8 bases. The CDR3 is 14 amino acids. The V gene end was trimmed by 7 bases and the J gene end by 4 bases; junction bases not matched to a gene: 6. Germline V CDR1 and CDR2: SGDLS, YYNGEE. In DNA, the CDR3 is TGTGCCAGCGCTCTGGGACAGGTTAATGAAAAACTGTTTTTT. It codes for CASALGQVNEKLFF.

The V gene is TRBV7-8, the J gene TRBJ2-5; D remains unclear. With 6 bases removed from V and 5 bases from J, the gap between germline ends came to 10 bases. CDR1 SGHVS and CDR2 FQNEAQ come from the germline V gene. The CDR3 loop spans 12 amino acids. The CDR3 DNA is TGTGCCAGCAGTGGGGTGGGCGAGACCCAGTACTTC. This encodes CASSGVGETQYF.

The rearrangement joins TRBV7-2 to TRBJ1-1; 10 nucleotides agree with TRBD1. Germline CDR1 SGHTA, CDR2 FQGNSA. The CDR3 is 14 amino acids. Trimming cost V 1 base and J 4 bases; bases outside gene matches: 0. CDR3 sequence reads: CASSLGDRGTEAFF. CDR3 nucleotide sequence: TGTGCCAGCAGCTTAGGGGACAGGGGCACTGAAGCTTTCTTT.

The genes are TRBV25-1 and TRBJ1-4, with D tentatively TRBD1 (5 bases). Trimming stripped 7 bases from V and 10 bases from J, with 19 bases between. Germline loops: CDR1 MGHDK, CDR2 SYGVNS. There are 14 residues in the CDR3. CDR3 sequence reads: CASTPGGERGKLFF. The CDR3 DNA reads TGTGCCAGCACCCCCGGGGGGGAAAGAGGAAAACTGTTTTTT.

The gene calls are TRBV5-1 and TRBJ2-7, with TRBD1 matching over 7 bases. This CDR3 region has 18 residues. With 3 bases clipped from V and 0 bases from J, the junction kept 15 bases outside the gene matches. Germline V gene data show CDR1 as SGHRS and CDR2 as YFSETQ. The CDR3 reads CASSSRPIQGPSSYEQYF. As DNA, the CDR3 is TGCGCCAGCAGCTCCCGGCCCATACAGGGGCCGAGCTCCTACGAGCAGTACTTC.

The genes are TRBV7-2 and TRBJ2-7; unclear D gene. The germline V and J ends were trimmed by 1 base and 5 bases, with 15 bases remaining between them. Germline V lookup: CDR1 SGHTA, CDR2 FQGNSA. The CDR3 covers 15 residues. CDR3 amino acids: CASSLEHRMRHEQYF. CDR3 bases: TGTGCCAGCAGCTTAGAGCACAGAATGAGACACGAGCAGTACTTC.

A single count supports this clone. The rearrangement joins TRBV9 to TRBJ2-1, with 9 bases identical to TRBD2. The CDR3 extends over 14 amino acids. V dropped 5 bases and J dropped 0; count of bases not matched to a gene: 0. CDR1 SGDLS and CDR2 YYNGEE come from the germline V gene. The CDR3 DNA reads as TGTGCCAGCAGTAGCGGGAGCTCCTACAATGAGCAGTTCTTC. The encoded protein is CASSSGSSYNEQFF.

In DNA form, the CDR3 reads TGTGCCAGTAGTATGATGGAAAGCGGTTGGGGGGAGCTGTTTTTT. It encodes CASSMMESGWGELFF. The chain couples TRBV19 to TRBJ2-2, with a tentative D call TRBD2 (5 bases). CDR1 is LNHDA and CDR2 is SQIVND in the germline V gene (reference sequence). The length of the CDR3 is 15 residues. Trimming took 3 bases from V and 8 from J, leaving 16 bases between them.

This chain uses TRBV6-1 with TRBJ1-5; D may be TRBD1 (6 bases). CDR1 and CDR2 (germline): MNHNS, SASEGT. CDR3 size: 15 residues. Trimming shortened V by 7 bases and J by 4 bases, and 17 bases separated the two germline ends. CDR3 DNA: TGTGCCAGCACTAACTGGGGGGCTCCTAATCAGCCCCAGCATTTT. It yields the protein CASTNWGAPNQPQHF.

The chain uses TRBV6-4 and TRBJ2-1; unclear D gene. The length of the CDR3 is 14 residues. Germline V gene lookup returns CDR1 MRHNA and CDR2 SNTAGT. Trimming took off 3 bases at V and 2 bases at J, with 8 bases between the two ends. The CDR3 loop is CASSEKFPYNEQFF. The DNA for the CDR3 is TGTGCCAGCAGTGAAAAATTTCCCTACAATGAGCAGTTCTTC.

The chain employs TRBV28 and TRBJ1-4; 9 bases line up with TRBD1. The CDR3 length is 16 residues. Germline lookup yields CDR1 MDHEN and CDR2 SYDVKM. With 6 bases clipped from V and 2 bases from J, the junction kept 7 bases outside the gene matches. The CDR3 bases are TGTGCCAGCAGGGACAGGGGATTTCGCACTAATGAAAAACTGTTTTTT. This gives the protein CASRDRGFRTNEKLFF.

The chain uses TRBV5-1 and TRBJ2-1, with TRBD2 matching over 9 bases. The CDR3 runs to 15 residues. Germline CDR1 and CDR2: SGHRS and YFSETQ. The V segment lost 2 bases and the J segment 6 bases; nucleotides outside the gene matches: 6. The CDR3 nucleotides are TGCGCCAGCAGCTTCAAGGCGGGGGGGCTCAATGAGCAGTTCTTC. Its translation is CASSFKAGGLNEQFF.

This chain joins TRBV5-1 and TRBJ2-5; unclear D gene. The CDR3 extends over 11 amino acids. The germline V gene encodes CDR1 SGHRS and CDR2 YFSETQ. Trimming shortened V by 2 bases and J by 4 bases, and 3 bases separated the two germline ends. This chain's CDR3 is CASSFAETQYF. CDR3 DNA: TGCGCCAGCAGCTTCGCAGAGACCCAGTACTTC.